These 21 T cell receptor beta chains originate from one sample sequenced in a study of blood T cell repertoires in COVID-19. Data came from immunoSEQ multiplex PCR; TCRdb stores just in-frame clones and leaves some out. The table has roughly 380,000 clones, about 90% seen once. The sequencing sample was made of PBMCs or T cells enriched from blood (not recorded which). These receptors all stem from a woman aged 25 to 39 who had recovered from COVID-19.

This clone has just a few counts. The J gene is TRBJ2-2, the V gene TRBV30; a possible D gene is TRBD2 (6 bases). Germline lookup yields CDR1 GTSNPN and CDR2 SVGIG (reference sequence). This CDR3 is built from 16 residues. Trimming took off 2 bases at V and 2 bases at J, with 15 bases between the two ends. The CDR3 region has the DNA TGTGCCTGGAGTCCCGGGCTAGCGAGTAACACCGGGGAGCTGTTTTTT. Translation gives CAWSPGLASNTGELFF.

The chain is built from TRBV27 and TRBJ2-1; 8 nucleotides agree with TRBD2. Germline CDR1 MNHEY, CDR2 SMNVEV (reference sequence). V lost 7 bases to trimming and J lost 9 bases; unmatched junction nucleotides: 11. The CDR3 sequence is 14 residues long. CDR3 amino acids: CASNGIAGWGEQFF. CDR3 nucleotides: TGTGCCAGCAACGGGATAGCGGGATGGGGTGAGCAGTTCTTC.

This clone was seen a few times. The chain employs TRBV5-4 and TRBJ1-4, with TRBD1 identical over 9 bases. The CDR3 runs 18 residues. CDR1 is SGHNT and CDR2 is YYREEE in the germline V gene (reference sequence). J gave up 0 bases and V 0 bases, and 6 bases lay outside the gene matches. CDR3 nucleotide sequence: TGTGCCAGCAGCTTGGATGGGACAGGGACTCCAACTAATGAAAAACTGTTTTTT. Amino acid sequence: CASSLDGTGTPTNEKLFF.

The rearrangement uses TRBV27 and TRBJ2-7; 12 positions match TRBD2. In germline, CDR1 is MNHEY, CDR2 SMNVEV (reference sequence). V trimming: 6 bases; J trimming: 1 base; junction bases outside the gene matches: 1. There are 14 residues in the CDR3. CDR3 sequence (DNA): TGTGCCAGCAGGACTAGCGGGGGTTCCTACGAGCAGTACTTC. Protein sequence: CASRTSGGSYEQYF.

This chain connects TRBV5-5 to TRBJ2-7, with D possibly matching TRBD1 (6 bases). The V end lost 4 bases, the J end lost 4 bases, and 15 bases lay between the germline ends. This CDR3 contains 14 residues. Germline lookup yields CDR1 SGHKS and CDR2 YYEKEE (reference sequence). The CDR3 nucleotides read TGTGCCAGCAGCATTACAGGGTACGGGTACGAGCAGTACTTC. Amino acids: CASSITGYGYEQYF.

The CDR3 DNA reads TGCAGCGCCACGACAGGGGCATTAAGGGCGTATGGCTACACCTTC. This translates into CSATTGALRAYGYTF. The genes are TRBV29-1 and TRBJ1-2; 8 bases match TRBD1. Germline-derived CDR1 and CDR2 are SQVTM and ANQGSEA. This CDR3 has 15 residues. Trimming removed 7 bases from V and 5 bases from J; junction bases left unmatched: 15.

The gene calls are TRBV28 and TRBJ2-7, with D maybe TRBD2 (5 bases). Trimming stripped 3 bases from V and 2 bases from J, with 11 bases between. Germline V lookup: CDR1 MDHEN, CDR2 SYDVKM. The CDR3 is made up of 14 amino acids. The CDR3 region is CASSFPGITYEQYF. For the CDR3, the DNA is TGTGCCAGCAGTTTTCCGGGGATTACCTACGAGCAGTACTTC.

J is TRBJ1-2 and V is TRBV7-8; 7 bases align to TRBD1. V lost 0 bases to trimming and J lost 2 bases; unmatched junction nucleotides: 0. The CDR3 is 14 residues long. Looked up from germline, CDR1 is SGHVS and CDR2 is FQNEAQ. CDR3 in DNA: TGTGCCAGCAGCTTAGCGACAGGGAACTATGGCTACACCTTC. It specifies CASSLATGNYGYTF.

This clone was detected only a few times. This chain links TRBV3-1 (or the pseudogene TRBV3-2) with TRBJ2-7, with TRBD1 identical over 8 bases. The V gene end was trimmed by 1 base and the J gene end by 5 bases; junction bases not matched to a gene: 7. Germline loops: CDR1 LGHDT, CDR2 YNNKEL (reference sequence). This CDR3 contains 15 residues. For the CDR3, the DNA is TGTGCCAGCAGCCAAGCGGGACAGGTGAACCACGAGCAGTACTTC. The encoded protein is CASSQAGQVNHEQYF.

The chain combines TRBV20-1 with TRBJ2-5; 7 bases fit TRBD1. The germline CDR1 and CDR2 sequences are DFQATT and SNEGSKA (reference sequence). The CDR3 extends over 14 amino acids. The V and J ends lost 3 bases and 1 base, in that order; junction bases with no gene match: 5. CDR3 loop: CSASGGQLQETQYF. In DNA, the CDR3 is TGCAGTGCTAGTGGGGGACAGCTCCAAGAGACCCAGTACTTC.

This chain links TRBV6-5 with TRBJ2-7; 9 nucleotides match TRBD1. CDR1 is MNHEY, CDR2 SVGAGI, per germline. The CDR3 is 15 amino acids. V shed 7 bases and J 3 bases; nucleotides not matched to a gene: 10. The CDR3 sequence is CASTLGGTGNYEQYF. The CDR3 DNA follows: TGTGCCAGCACCCTAGGCGGGACAGGGAACTACGAGCAGTACTTC.

The chain employs TRBV12-2 and TRBJ2-2; TRBD2 was called by the table and not checked on the DNA. TRBV12-2 corresponds to a pseudogene. This CDR3 has 14 amino acids. The CDR3 protein is CASRPRRVAGELFF. The CDR3 DNA reads TGTGCAAGTCGACCAAGGCGGGTTGCCGGGGAGCTGTTTTTT.

The chain employs TRBV3-1 (or the pseudogene TRBV3-2) and TRBJ2-7; no clear D. Per the germline V gene, CDR1 is LGHDT and CDR2 is YNNKEL (reference sequence). Trimming left V 0 bases short and J 4 bases short, with 4 bases between. CDR3 length: 12 amino acids. CDR3 nucleotide sequence: TGTGCCAGCAGCCAAGAAACTTACGAGCAGTACTTC. It translates to CASSQETYEQYF.

The chain employs TRBV27 and TRBJ2-2; D perhaps matches TRBD1 (5 bases). V was shortened by 2 bases and J by 13 bases, with 20 bases between the two germline ends. Germline lookup yields CDR1 MNHEY and CDR2 SMNVEV (reference sequence). This CDR3 spans 15 amino acids. The CDR3 protein is CASSLIGITQGRLFF. The CDR3 DNA is TGTGCCAGCAGTTTAATAGGCATCACTCAGGGAAGGCTGTTTTTT.

This clone was observed a single time. J is TRBJ2-7 and V is TRBV6-5; TRBD1 might be the D (6 bases). The CDR3 has 12 residues. V dropped 5 bases and J dropped 4 bases, with 9 bases sitting between them. Germline assignment: CDR1 MNHEY and CDR2 SVGAGI. DNA of the CDR3: TGTGCCAGCAGTACACAGGGTTACGAGCAGTACTTC. Translated, it gives CASSTQGYEQYF.

The chain is built from TRBV5-1 and TRBJ2-3; 9 bases fit TRBD2. Trimming took 3 bases from V and 5 from J; bases not matched to a gene: 4. The CDR3 covers 14 residues. Germline values: CDR1 SGHRS, CDR2 YFSETQ. The CDR3 DNA reads TGCGCCAGCAGCTCTAGCGGGACGGAAGATACGCAGTATTTT. Translated, it gives CASSSSGTEDTQYF.

This rearrangement joins TRBV27 to TRBJ2-2; no clear D. The germline V gene encodes CDR1 MNHEY and CDR2 SMNVEV (reference sequence). The CDR3 is 12 amino acids. V dropped 5 bases and J dropped 6 bases, with 7 bases sitting between them. In DNA, the CDR3 is TGTGCCAGCAGTATCTCGGCCGGGGAGCTGTTTTTT. Its protein is CASSISAGELFF.

The CDR3 sequence is CASSSRLAGWGAYNEQFF. In DNA, the CDR3 is TGTGCCAGCAGCTCCCGCCTAGCGGGATGGGGGGCCTACAATGAGCAGTTCTTC. The chain links TRBV11-2 to TRBJ2-1; 9 nucleotides match TRBD2. J was trimmed by 2 bases and V by 4 bases; bases with no gene match: 12. This CDR3 is built from 18 residues. CDR1 is SGHAT, CDR2 FQNNGV, per germline.

This clone was found a few times. This sequence joins TRBV30 and TRBJ2-7; 8 bases map to TRBD1. Germline CDR1 is GTSNPN and CDR2 is SVGIG (reference sequence). The CDR3 consists of 15 residues. V lost 2 bases, J lost 4 bases, and 10 bases stayed unmatched. CDR3 region: CAWSLRTGLSYEQYF. The DNA of the CDR3 is TGTGCCTGGAGTCTCCGGACAGGGCTTTCGTACGAGCAGTACTTC.

V usage is TRBV28 and J usage is TRBJ2-7; D is unresolved. The germline V and J ends were trimmed by 3 bases and 0 bases, with 12 bases remaining between them. This CDR3 contains 15 residues. Germline V gene sequence: CDR1 MDHEN, CDR2 SYDVKM. CDR3 bases: TGTGCCAGCAGTTTTCGGAGAGAGACCTCCTACGAGCAGTACTTC. Protein sequence: CASSFRRETSYEQYF. Full variable domain (missing parts from reference TRBV28 and TRBJ2-7): DVKVTQSSRYLVKRTGEKVFLECVQDMDHENMFWYRQDPGLGLRLIYFSYDVKMKEKGDIPEGYSVSREKKERFSLILESASTNQTSMYLCASSFRRETSYEQYFGPGTRLTVT.

The chain employs TRBV10-3 and TRBJ2-2, with TRBD2 matching 8 bases. This CDR3 contains 16 residues. Germline V gene sequence: CDR1 ENHRY, CDR2 SYGVKD. After removal of 5 bases from V and 0 bases from J, the junction contained 5 bases not matched to a gene. Written as DNA, the CDR3 is TGTGCCATCAGTCGGGGGGGCAGTGCGAACACCGGGGAGCTGTTTTTT. Protein product: CAISRGGSANTGELFF.